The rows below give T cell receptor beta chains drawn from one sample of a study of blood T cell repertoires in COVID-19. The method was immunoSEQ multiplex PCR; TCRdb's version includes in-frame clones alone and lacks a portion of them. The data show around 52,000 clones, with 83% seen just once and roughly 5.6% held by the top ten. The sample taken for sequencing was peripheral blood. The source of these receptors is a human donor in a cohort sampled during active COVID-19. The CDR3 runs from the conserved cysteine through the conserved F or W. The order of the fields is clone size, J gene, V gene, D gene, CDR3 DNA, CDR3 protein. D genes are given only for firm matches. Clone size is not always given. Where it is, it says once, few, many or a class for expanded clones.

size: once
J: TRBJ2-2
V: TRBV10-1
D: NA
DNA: TGCGCCAGCAGTGAAATAGTAGTCCCCCACGGGGAGCTGTTTTTT
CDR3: CASSEIVVPHGELFF

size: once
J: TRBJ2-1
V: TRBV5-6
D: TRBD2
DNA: TGTGCCAGCAGCTTGGTACTAGCGGGGTCTTACAATGAGCAGTTCTTC
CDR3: CASSLVLAGSYNEQFF

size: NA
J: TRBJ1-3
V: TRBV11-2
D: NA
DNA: TGTGCCAGCAGCCCTTGGGCACACACCATATATTTT
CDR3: CASSPWAHTIYF

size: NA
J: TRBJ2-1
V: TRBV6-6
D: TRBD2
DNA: TGTGCCAGCACCCCGGGGCGGGGGGCCTACAATGAGCAGTTCTTC
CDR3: CASTPGRGAYNEQFF

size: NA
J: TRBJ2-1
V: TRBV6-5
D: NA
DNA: TGTGCCAGCAGCCGCCGCGGAACCCACAATGAGCAGTTCTTC
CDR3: CASSRRGTHNEQFF

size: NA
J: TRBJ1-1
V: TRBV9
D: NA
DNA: TGTGCCAGCAGCGGTTACAGGGCCGATAACACTGAAGCTTTCTTT
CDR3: CASSGYRADNTEAFF

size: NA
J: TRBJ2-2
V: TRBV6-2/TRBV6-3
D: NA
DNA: TGTGCCAGCAGTTACCCAGGGATCGGGGAGCTGTTTTTT
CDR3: CASSYPGIGELFF

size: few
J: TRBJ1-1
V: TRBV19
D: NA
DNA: TGTGCCAGTAGCGCTAGAGGTGGAGCTTTCTTT
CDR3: CASSARGGAFF

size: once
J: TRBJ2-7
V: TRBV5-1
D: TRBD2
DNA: TGCGCCAGCAGCTTGGGGGCGCCGGGGGGCGAGCAGTACTTC
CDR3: CASSLGAPGGEQYF

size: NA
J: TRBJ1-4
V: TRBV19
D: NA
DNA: TGTGCCAGTAGTATGACAGCTAGGCATGAAAAACTGTTTTTT
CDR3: CASSMTARHEKLFF

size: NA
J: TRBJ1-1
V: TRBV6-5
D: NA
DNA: TGTGCCAGCAGCAGGTTGGGTGAAGCTTTCTTT
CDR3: CASSRLGEAFF